This TCR beta chain was identified during a study of blood T cell repertoires in COVID-19. Sequencing used immunoSEQ multiplex PCR; TCRdb keeps in-frame clones, though not all of them. The table includes fewer than 450,000 clones, about 90% detected once. Germline CDR1 reads MNHEY; CDR2 reads SVGEGT. The V gene lost 2 bases and the J gene lost 1 base, with 18 bases spanning the gap. This CDR3 region has 18 residues. The chain is built from TRBV6-2 or TRBV6-3 and TRBJ2-1; D is possibly TRBD2 (5 bases). The TCR was taken from a young woman who had recovered from COVID-19. Sequencing used peripheral blood. This chain's CDR3 is CASSYPSSFGGSYNEQFF. CDR3 sequence (DNA): TGTGCCAGCAGTTACCCGAGTTCCTTCGGAGGTTCCTACAATGAGCAGTTCTTC.